A selection of T cell receptor beta chains follows, all from one sample in a study of PD-1 blockade in classical Hodgkin lymphoma. Here immunoSEQ multiplex PCR was the method, and the copy in TCRdb shows in-frame clones only, minus some. This table has tens of thousands of clones, about nine tenths appearing once. The sample was peripheral blood mononuclear cells (PBMCs), taken at baseline. The origin of the receptors is a human donor with classical Hodgkin lymphoma. Each CDR3 is given without its conserved first and last residue. Some rows mark clone size as missing; the rest say once, few, many or name a class of expanded clone.

TRBJ2-7 TRBV4-2 - ASSESGDPLYEQY
TRBJ1-2 TRBV18 - ASSLDPRTGLWYGYT
TRBJ2-1 TRBV27 - ASTPLRTSGSDNEQF
TRBJ2-1 TRBV5-1 once ASSLTSGKYNEQF
TRBJ1-1 TRBV5-1 - ASSLGRFGVNTEAF
TRBJ1-1 TRBV19 - ASSMGDRGRYTEAF
TRBJ1-2 TRBV30 - AWRPQGAHSGYT
TRBJ1-5 TRBV19 - ASKGGQGEEQPQH
TRBJ2-1 TRBV11-2 - ASSLEGTGYNEQF
TRBJ1-4 TRBV4-3 - ASSQDHRGSNEKLF